These 14 T cell receptor beta chains came from one sample sequenced in a study of blood T cell repertoires in COVID-19. Only in-frame clones appear in the TCRdb table, and some are missing; sequencing was by immunoSEQ multiplex PCR. The table includes more than 300,000 clones, 80% to 95% detected once. Material for sequencing was PBMCs or T cells enriched from blood (not recorded which). All receptors come from a woman aged 40 to 50 who had been exposed to COVID-19.

This chain links TRBV6-5 with TRBJ1-5; D gene unclear. The germline V gene encodes CDR1 MNHEY and CDR2 SVGAGI. Trimming removed 1 base at V and 2 bases at J, with 12 bases between. The CDR3 spans 16 residues. DNA for the CDR3: TGTGCCAGCAGTTACTGGAGGGAGGGCGGCAATCAGCCCCAGCATTTT. Residues: CASSYWREGGNQPQHF.

The chain employs TRBV14 and TRBJ1-6; D ambiguous. CDR3 length: 15 amino acids. Germline V gives CDR1 SGHDN, CDR2 FVKESK. Trimming took 4 bases from V and 0 from J, leaving 7 bases between them. Here the CDR3 reads CASSLGSSYNSPLHF. The CDR3, as DNA: TGTGCCAGCAGCCTCGGGAGCTCCTATAATTCACCCCTCCACTTT. Complete variable domain (other parts from reference TRBV14 and TRBJ1-6): EAGVTQFPSHSVIEKGQTVTLRCDPISGHDNLYWYRRVMGKEIKFLLHFVKESKQDESGMPNNRFLAERTGGTYSTLKVQPAELEDSGVYFCASSLGSSYNSPLHFGNGTRLTVT.

This chain connects TRBV11-3 to TRBJ2-1; 8 bases align to TRBD1. This CDR3 region has 14 residues. CDR1 is SGHNT and CDR2 is YENEEA in the germline V gene. Trimming at V came to 6 bases and at J to 0 bases, leaving 1 base not matched to a gene. The CDR3 DNA follows: TGTGCCAGCAGAGACAGGGGCTCCTACAATGAGCAGTTCTTC. This sequence encodes CASRDRGSYNEQFF.

V gene TRBV30 combines with J gene TRBJ1-1, with unresolved D. V lost 3 bases and J 6 bases, leaving 11 bases between the germline ends. Germline-derived CDR1 and CDR2 are GTSNPN and SVGIG (reference sequence). CDR3 length: 12 amino acids. The CDR3 DNA is TGTGCCTGGAGGCTAACGTCCCCTGAAGCTTTCTTT. Amino acids: CAWRLTSPEAFF.

The V call is TRBV19, the J call TRBJ1-3; 9 nucleotides align to TRBD1. Trimming cost V 1 base and J 0 bases; bases outside gene matches: 10. CDR1 is LNHDA and CDR2 is SQIVND in the germline V gene (reference sequence). The CDR3 length is 19 residues. DNA for the CDR3: TGTGCCAGTAGTATAGGATCCGGGACAGGGACCAGCTCTGGAAACACCATATATTTT. Translated: CASSIGSGTGTSSGNTIYF.

This clone has a handful of counts. The DNA for the CDR3 is TGCGCCAGCAGTGAGATACTACTTGGGAGGAATGAGCAGTTCTTC. Its translation is CASSEILLGRNEQFF. The rearrangement uses TRBV10-1 and TRBJ2-1; D is possibly TRBD2 (6 bases). CDR1 and CDR2 from the germline V gene are WNHNN and SYGVQD (reference sequence). Between the trimmed V and J ends, which lost 2 bases and 7 bases, there was a span of 15 bases. The CDR3 length is 15 residues.

The genes are TRBV19 and TRBJ1-3, with a possible D match to TRBD1 (6 bases). The CDR3 has 16 amino acids. Per germline, CDR1 LNHDA and CDR2 SQIVND (reference sequence). V shed 3 bases and J shed 1 base, with 13 bases lying between them. The CDR3: CASSIRGGTSGNTIYF. For the CDR3, the DNA is TGTGCCAGTAGTATCCGGGGAGGGACATCTGGAAACACCATATATTTT.

The chain links TRBV5-1 to TRBJ2-3, with 9 nucleotides matching TRBD1. Germline V gene lookup returns CDR1 SGHRS and CDR2 YFSETQ. V lost 4 bases and J lost 2; bases outside the gene matches: 2. The CDR3 is 14 residues long. The CDR3 reads CASSTGGLTDTQYF. DNA of the CDR3: TGCGCCAGCAGCACAGGGGGCCTCACAGATACGCAGTATTTT.

The rearrangement joins TRBV18 to TRBJ2-3; 8 bases match TRBD2. The V and J ends lost 1 base and 2 bases, in that order; junction bases with no gene match: 5. This CDR3 is 16 amino acids long. CDR1 and CDR2 (germline): KGHSH, LQKENI. The CDR3 loop reads CASSPLPGGSTDTQYF. The CDR3 DNA reads TGTGCCAGCTCACCACTTCCGGGGGGGTCCACAGATACGCAGTATTTT.

This chain uses TRBV3-1 (or the pseudogene TRBV3-2) with TRBJ1-1, with D unclear. Germline CDR1 and CDR2: LGHDT and YNNKEL (reference sequence). Trimming left V 0 bases short and J 1 base short, with 9 bases between. The CDR3 is made up of 15 amino acids. The DNA for the CDR3 is TGTGCCAGCAGCCAAGAATTATGGCCGAACACTGAAGCTTTCTTT. This translates into CASSQELWPNTEAFF.

The table lists this clone with a count of one. V is TRBV18 and J is TRBJ2-7, with unresolved D. CDR3 length: 13 residues. Germline values: CDR1 KGHSH, CDR2 LQKENI. The V and J ends lost 2 bases and 3 bases respectively, with 8 bases between them. The CDR3 sequence is CASSPGTVYEQYF. CDR3 bases: TGTGCCAGCTCACCAGGTACGGTCTACGAGCAGTACTTC. Full variable domain (missing parts from reference TRBV18 and TRBJ2-7): NAGVMQNPRHLVRRRGQEARLRCSPMKGHSHVYWYRQLPEEGLKFMVYLQKENIIDESGMPKERFSAEFPKEGPSILRIQQVVRGDSAAYFCASSPGTVYEQYFGPGTRLTVT.

The chain has TRBV7-2 and TRBJ1-2; 7 bases map to TRBD1. This CDR3 is 13 amino acids long. CDR1 is SGHTA, CDR2 FQGNSA, per germline. V shed 1 base and J 6 bases; nucleotides not matched to a gene: 2. In nucleotides, the CDR3 is TGTGCCAGCAGCTTAGTGGGGACAGATGGCTACACCTTC. This translates into CASSLVGTDGYTF.

This chain connects TRBV5-4 to TRBJ1-2; TRBD1 matches 7 bases. Germline V gene data show CDR1 as SGHNT and CDR2 as YYREEE (reference sequence). The CDR3 sequence is 15 residues long. With V trimmed by 4 bases and J by 2 bases, 8 bases remained unmatched. The CDR3 DNA reads as TGTGCCAGCAGCGTCGGGACAGTTCGAAACTATGGCTACACCTTC. This translates into CASSVGTVRNYGYTF.

The chain carries TRBV9 and TRBJ1-1; 7 nucleotides agree with TRBD1. Trimming took 3 bases from V and 4 from J; bases not matched to a gene: 6. CDR1 and CDR2 (germline): SGDLS, YYNGEE. The CDR3 loop spans 14 amino acids. The DNA for the CDR3 is TGTGCCAGCAGCGGAAGACAGGGATCCACTGAAGCTTTCTTT. Protein product: CASSGRQGSTEAFF. The entire variable domain, with the rest obtained from reference TRBV9 and TRBJ1-1, is as follows: DSGVTQTPKHLITATGQRVTLRCSPRSGDLSVYWYQQSLDQGLQFLIQYYNGEERAKGNILERFSAQQFPDLHSELNLSSLELGDSALYFCASSGRQGSTEAFFGQGTRLTVV.